A selection of T cell receptor beta chains follows, all from one sample in a study of T-cell memory formation after mild COVID-19. TCRdb re-analysed the 5' RACE reads in MiXCR, keeping a single row per CDR3 protein. The table records approximately 250,000 distinct CDR3 sequences, approximately 15% of them present only once. Specimen: PBMCs or a T cell subset sorted from them (not recorded which). These receptors were obtained from an adult woman who had mild COVID-19 (a few samples of this study predate the infection). Cell type and time point are not known. The CDR3 runs from the conserved cysteine through the conserved F or W. Fields, in order: V gene, CDR3 protein.

>TRBV5-4
CASVGGSGGYTF
>TRBV3-1
CATPLGQSYEQYF
>TRBV5-6
CASSWSAGGPPETQYF
>TRBV12-3/TRBV12-4
CASSFDFVPGELFF
>TRBV4-2
CASSQDEGYTQYF
>TRBV29-1
CSVGGGANTGELFF
>TRBV6-2/TRBV6-3
CASRKHKTSGANVLTF
>TRBV2
CASSPVGPYEQYF
>TRBV20-1
CSARISGRGPQPQHF
>TRBV6-1
CASSGGRERVKYGYTF
>TRBV18
CASSLDRAEAFF
>TRBV12-3/TRBV12-4
CASSSRTGPYNEQFF
>TRBV6-1
CASSETGRVDGYTF
>TRBV3-1
CASSQEWRGANVLTF
>TRBV7-6
CASSLALLAGTGEQYF